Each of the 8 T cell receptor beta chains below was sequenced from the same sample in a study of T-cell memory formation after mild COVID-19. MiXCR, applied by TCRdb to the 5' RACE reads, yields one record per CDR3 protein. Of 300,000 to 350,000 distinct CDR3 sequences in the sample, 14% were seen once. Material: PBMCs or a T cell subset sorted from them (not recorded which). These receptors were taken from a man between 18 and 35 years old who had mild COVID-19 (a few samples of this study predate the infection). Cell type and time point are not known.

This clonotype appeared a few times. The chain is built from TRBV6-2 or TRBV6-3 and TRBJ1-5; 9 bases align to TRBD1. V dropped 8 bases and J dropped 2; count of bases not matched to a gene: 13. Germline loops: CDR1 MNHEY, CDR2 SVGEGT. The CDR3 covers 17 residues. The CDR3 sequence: CASEGLWDREGNQPQHF. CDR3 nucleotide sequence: TGTGCCAGCGAGGGATTGTGGGACAGGGAGGGCAATCAGCCCCAGCATTTT.

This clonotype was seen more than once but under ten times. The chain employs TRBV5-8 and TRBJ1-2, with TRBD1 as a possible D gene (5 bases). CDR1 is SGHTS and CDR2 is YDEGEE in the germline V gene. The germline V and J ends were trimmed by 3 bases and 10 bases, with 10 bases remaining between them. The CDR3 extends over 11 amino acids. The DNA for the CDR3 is TGTGCCAGCAGCTCTGGGACCATCTACACCTTC. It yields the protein CASSSGTIYTF. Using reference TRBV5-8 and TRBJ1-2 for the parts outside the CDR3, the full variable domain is EAGVTQSPTHLIKTRGQQATLRCSPISGHTSVYWYQQALGLGLQFLLWYDEGEERNRGNFPPRFSGRQFPNYSSELNVNALELEDSALYLCASSSGTIYTFGSGTRLTVV.

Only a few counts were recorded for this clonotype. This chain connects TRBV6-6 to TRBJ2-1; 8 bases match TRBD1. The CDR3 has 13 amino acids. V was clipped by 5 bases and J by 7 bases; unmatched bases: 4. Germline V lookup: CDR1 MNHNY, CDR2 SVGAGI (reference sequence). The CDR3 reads CASSRQGKNEQFF. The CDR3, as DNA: TGTGCCAGCAGTCGACAGGGGAAGAATGAGCAGTTCTTC.

The CDR3 DNA sequence: TGTGCCAGCAGCCCACAGGGAAAAAGGAAGTTCTTC. Residues: CASSPQGKRKFF. The chain recombines TRBV7-2 with TRBJ2-1; a weak D match, TRBD1 (6 bases). The germline V gene has CDR1 SGHTA and CDR2 FQGNSA. V was clipped by 5 bases and J by 14 bases, with 16 bases between them. The CDR3 is made up of 12 amino acids.

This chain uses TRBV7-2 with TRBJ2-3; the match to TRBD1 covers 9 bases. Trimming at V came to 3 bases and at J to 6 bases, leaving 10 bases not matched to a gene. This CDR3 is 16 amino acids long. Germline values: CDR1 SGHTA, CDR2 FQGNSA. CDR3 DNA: TGTGCCAGCAGCTTCTTTTTCCGGGACAGGGAGGATACGCAGTATTTT. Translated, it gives CASSFFFRDREDTQYF.

For the CDR3, the DNA is TGTGCCAGCAGCTTAGGAGGGCCCCCCTACGAGCAGTACTTC. This sequence encodes CASSLGGPPYEQYF. The rearrangement links TRBV7-9 to TRBJ2-7; D may be TRBD2 (5 bases). This CDR3 contains 14 residues. Germline values: CDR1 SEHNR, CDR2 FQNEAQ (reference sequence). The germline V and J ends were trimmed by 1 base and 2 bases, with 9 bases remaining between them.

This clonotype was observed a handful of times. CDR3 residues: CASREGPRLTVLAGYTF. CDR3 nucleotide sequence: TGTGCCAGCAGAGAGGGCCCCAGGCTCACAGTGTTGGCTGGCTACACCTTC. The rearrangement uses TRBV6-1 and TRBJ1-2; D uncertain. V was trimmed by 6 bases and J by 7 bases, leaving 27 bases between them. The germline V gene has CDR1 MNHNS and CDR2 SASEGT. The CDR3 covers 17 residues.

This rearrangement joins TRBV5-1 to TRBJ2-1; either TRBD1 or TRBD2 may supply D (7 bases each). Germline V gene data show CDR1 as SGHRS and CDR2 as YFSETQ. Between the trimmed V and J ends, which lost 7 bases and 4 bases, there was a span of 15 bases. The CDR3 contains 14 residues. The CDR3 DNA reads TGCGCCAGCGAGCAGGGGGGGAATTACAATGAGCAGTTCTTC. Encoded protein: CASEQGGNYNEQFF.